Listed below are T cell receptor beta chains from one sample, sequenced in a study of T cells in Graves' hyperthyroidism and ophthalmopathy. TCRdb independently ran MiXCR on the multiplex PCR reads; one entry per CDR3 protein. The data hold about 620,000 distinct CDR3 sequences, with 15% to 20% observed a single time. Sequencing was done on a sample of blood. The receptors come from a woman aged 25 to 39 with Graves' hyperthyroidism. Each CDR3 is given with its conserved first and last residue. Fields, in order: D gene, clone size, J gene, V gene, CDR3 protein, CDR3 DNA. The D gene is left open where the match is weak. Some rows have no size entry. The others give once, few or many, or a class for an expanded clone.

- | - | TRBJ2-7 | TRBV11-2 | CASSSVNLNSYEQYF | TGTGCCAGCAGCTCGGTCAATCTCAACTCCTACGAGCAGTACTTC
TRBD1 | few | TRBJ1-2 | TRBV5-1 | CASRTGTGDYYGYTF | TGCGCCAGCCGGACCGGGACAGGGGACTACTATGGCTACACCTTC
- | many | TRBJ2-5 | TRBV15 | CATSRDSGAGQETQYF | TGTGCCACCAGCAGAGATTCGGGGGCAGGACAAGAGACCCAGTACTTC
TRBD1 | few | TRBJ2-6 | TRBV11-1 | CATDRVSTGANVLTF | TGTGCCACGGACAGGGTGTCTACTGGGGCCAACGTCCTGACTTTC
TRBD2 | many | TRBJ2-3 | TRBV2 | CASRGGRASTDTQYF | TGTGCCAGCAGGGGCGGGAGGGCTAGCACAGATACGCAGTATTTT
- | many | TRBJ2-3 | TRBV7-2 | CASSLGGKGTDTQYF | TGTGCCAGCAGCTTAGGGGGGAAGGGAACAGATACGCAGTATTTT
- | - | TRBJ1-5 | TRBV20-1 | CSARGGPWERNQPQHF | TGCAGTGCTAGGGGGGGGCCTTGGGAAAGGAATCAGCCCCAGCATTTT
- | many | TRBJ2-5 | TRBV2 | CASSGPKMEETQYF | TGTGCCAGCAGTGGGCCCAAAATGGAGGAGACCCAGTACTTC
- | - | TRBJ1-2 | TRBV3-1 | CASSQINYGYTF | TGTGCCAGCAGCCAGATTAACTATGGCTACACCTTC
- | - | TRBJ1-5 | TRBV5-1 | CASSLDGGRQPQHF | TGCGCCAGCAGCTTAGACGGGGGCAGGCAGCCCCAGCATTTT
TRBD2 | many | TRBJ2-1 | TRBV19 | CASSLAGGTRGEQFF | TGTGCCAGTAGCTTAGCGGGAGGGACCAGGGGTGAGCAGTTCTTC
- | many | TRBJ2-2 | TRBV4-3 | CASSHGLAANTGELFF | TGCGCCAGCAGCCACGGTTTAGCGGCGAACACCGGGGAGCTGTTTTTT
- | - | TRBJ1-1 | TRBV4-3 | CASSQVADYTEAFF | TGCGCCAGCAGCCAAGTGGCAGACTACACTGAAGCTTTCTTT
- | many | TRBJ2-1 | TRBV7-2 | CASSFGTDDNEQFF | TGTGCCAGCAGCTTTGGGACGGATGACAATGAGCAGTTCTTC
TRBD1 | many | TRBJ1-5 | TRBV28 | CASSVGGTGGIGNQPQHF | TGTGCCAGCAGTGTAGGTGGGACAGGGGGTATTGGCAATCAGCCCCAGCATTTT
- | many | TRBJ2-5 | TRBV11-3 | CASSLGQKVQETQYF | TGTGCCAGCAGCTTAGGACAGAAGGTCCAAGAGACCCAGTACTTC
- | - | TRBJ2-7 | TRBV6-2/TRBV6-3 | CASKQQDFLSYEQYF | TGTGCCAGCAAACAACAGGATTTTCTCTCCTACGAGCAGTACTTC
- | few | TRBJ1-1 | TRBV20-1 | CSAEVGQAFF | TGCAGTGCAGAGGTGGGGCAAGCTTTCTTT
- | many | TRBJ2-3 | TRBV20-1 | CSASLYGTNTDTQYF | TGCAGTGCTAGTTTGTACGGGACGAACACAGATACGCAGTATTTT
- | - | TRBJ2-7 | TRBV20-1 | CSVRKKVLPDEQYF | TGCAGTGTTCGAAAAAAGGTCTTACCAGACGAGCAGTACTTC
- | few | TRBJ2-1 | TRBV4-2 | CASSPAQGGYEQFF | TGTGCCAGCAGCCCCGCCCAGGGAGGTTATGAGCAGTTCTTC
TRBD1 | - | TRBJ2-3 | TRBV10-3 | CAISRTGPDTQYF | TGTGCCATCAGTCGGACAGGGCCAGATACGCAGTATTTT
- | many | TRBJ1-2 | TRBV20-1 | CSASKRAQIGGYTF | TGCAGTGCTAGTAAACGGGCGCAAATTGGGGGCTACACCTTC
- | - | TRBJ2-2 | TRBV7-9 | CASSLVPSTTGELFF | TGTGCCAGCAGCTTAGTCCCCTCCACAACCGGGGAGCTGTTTTTT
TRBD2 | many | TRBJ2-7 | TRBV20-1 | CSAPSGTSGKYEQYF | TGCAGTGCCCCGTCCGGGACTAGCGGGAAGTACGAGCAGTACTTC
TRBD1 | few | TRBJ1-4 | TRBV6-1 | CASSSTGSPLTNEKLFF | TGTGCCAGCAGTTCGACAGGGTCACCTTTAACTAATGAAAAACTGTTTTTT
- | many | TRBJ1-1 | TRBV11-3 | CASSETGNTEAFF | TGTGCCAGCAGCGAAACAGGGAACACTGAAGCTTTCTTT
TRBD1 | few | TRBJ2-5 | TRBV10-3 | CATGTGQFQETQYF | TGTGCCACCGGGACAGGGCAATTTCAAGAGACCCAGTACTTC
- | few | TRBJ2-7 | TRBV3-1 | CASSQSGWEQYF | TGTGCCAGCAGCCAATCAGGGTGGGAGCAGTACTTC
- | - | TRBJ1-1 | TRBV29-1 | CSVDWVNTEAFF | TGCAGCGTTGATTGGGTGAACACTGAAGCTTTCTTT
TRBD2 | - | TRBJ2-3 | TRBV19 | CASSMSGSWADTQYF | TGTGCCAGTAGTATGAGCGGGAGTTGGGCAGATACGCAGTATTTT
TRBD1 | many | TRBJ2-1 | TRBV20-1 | CSASEARGLYNEQFF | TGCAGTGCTAGCGAGGCCAGGGGGTTGTACAATGAGCAGTTCTTC
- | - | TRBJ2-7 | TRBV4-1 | CASSLNIYYEQYF | TGCGCCAGCAGCCTAAATATCTACTACGAGCAGTACTTC
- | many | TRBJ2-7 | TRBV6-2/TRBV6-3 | CASSYGLGNYEQYF | TGTGCCAGCAGTTACGGACTGGGGAACTACGAGCAGTACTTC
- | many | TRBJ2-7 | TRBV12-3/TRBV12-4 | CASSFYRNEQYF | TGTGCCAGCAGTTTTTATAGAAACGAGCAGTACTTC
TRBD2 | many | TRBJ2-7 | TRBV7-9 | CASSFTLTQTGTSPYEQYF | TGTGCCAGCAGCTTTACCCTTACACAAACCGGGACTAGCCCCTACGAGCAGTACTTC
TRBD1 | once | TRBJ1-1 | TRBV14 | CASSQDWTGDAFF | TGTGCCAGCAGCCAAGATTGGACAGGGGATGCTTTCTTT
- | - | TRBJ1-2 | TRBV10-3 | CAISATGFTNYGYTF | TGTGCCATCAGCGCGACAGGATTTACTAACTATGGCTACACCTTC
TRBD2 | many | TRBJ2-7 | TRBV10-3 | CAISESSGKNEQYF | TGTGCCATCAGTGAGTCTAGCGGGAAAAACGAGCAGTACTTC
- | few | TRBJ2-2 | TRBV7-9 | CASSSVLGFLNTGELFF | TGTGCCAGCAGCTCAGTTTTGGGGTTCCTGAACACCGGGGAGCTGTTTTTT
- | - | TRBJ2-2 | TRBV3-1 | CASSQDGSYLEDTGELFF | TGTGCCAGCAGCCAAGATGGGTCCTACCTGGAGGACACCGGGGAGCTGTTTTTT
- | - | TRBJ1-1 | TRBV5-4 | CASSLDIDLGLGTEAFF | TGTGCCAGCAGCTTGGACATAGACCTGGGTTTGGGCACTGAAGCTTTCTTT
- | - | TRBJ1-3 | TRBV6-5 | CASSYDDSHSGNTIYF | TGTGCCAGCAGTTACGACGACTCCCACTCTGGAAACACCATATATTTT
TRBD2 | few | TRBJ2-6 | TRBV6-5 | CASSYPPRTSGRDGANVLTF | TGTGCCAGCAGTTACCCTCCTCGGACTAGCGGGAGGGATGGGGCCAACGTCCTGACTTTC
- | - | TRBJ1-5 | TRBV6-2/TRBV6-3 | CASTGVNQPQHF | TGTGCCAGCACTGGGGTTAATCAGCCCCAGCATTTT